Each of the 18 T cell receptor beta chains below was sequenced from the same sample in a study of blood T cell repertoires in COVID-19. This table comes from immunoSEQ multiplex PCR, and its TCRdb copy is limited to in-frame clones, with some not included. This table holds about 310,000 clones, roughly 90% found once. The sequencing input was PBMCs or T cells enriched from blood (not recorded which). All receptors come from a woman aged 35 to 49 who had recovered from COVID-19.

The chain joins TRBV5-1 to TRBJ1-1; D ambiguous. CDR1 and CDR2 from the germline V gene are SGHRS and YFSETQ. The CDR3 spans 14 residues. V was pared by 2 bases and J by 3 bases, with 11 bases between. DNA for the CDR3: TGCGCCAGCAGCTTCGAGGGCGCAGACACTGAAGCTTTCTTT. The encoded protein is CASSFEGADTEAFF. The whole variable domain, filled in from reference TRBV5-1 and TRBJ1-1, reads KAGVTQTPRYLIKTRGQQVTLSCSPISGHRSVSWYQQTPGQGLQFLFEYFSETQRNKGNFPGRFSGRQFSNSRSEMNVSTLELGDSALYLCASSFEGADTEAFFGQGTRLTVV.

This sequence joins TRBV4-3 and TRBJ2-1; D unresolved. This CDR3 is 15 amino acids long. V was pared by 0 bases and J by 7 bases, with 13 bases between. The V gene's germline CDR1 is LGHNA and CDR2 YSLEER. The CDR3 DNA sequence: TGCGCCAGCAGCCAAGATCGACTGAACTGGAATGAGCAGTTCTTC. As protein: CASSQDRLNWNEQFF.

The rearrangement joins TRBV28 to TRBJ1-1, with a tentative D call TRBD1 (5 bases). The CDR3 is 17 residues long. Trimming cost V 3 bases and J 1 base, with 18 bases left between them. CDR1 MDHEN and CDR2 SYDVKM come from the germline V gene. CDR3 amino acids: CASSFGGTVSTNTEAFF. As DNA, the CDR3 is TGTGCCAGCAGTTTCGGGGGGACGGTATCCACGAACACTGAAGCTTTCTTT.

V is TRBV5-1 and J is TRBJ2-3, with unresolved D. The V gene lost 4 bases and the J gene lost 4 bases, with 22 bases spanning the gap. Germline-derived CDR1 and CDR2 are SGHRS and YFSETQ. The CDR3 loop spans 17 amino acids. The DNA of the CDR3 is TGCGCCAGCAGCCCCACCAAACCCCAAAGACTGTCAGATACGCAGTATTTT. Encoded protein: CASSPTKPQRLSDTQYF.

The rearrangement uses TRBV11-3 and TRBJ2-7, with D possibly TRBD1 on 5 matching bases. The CDR3 is made up of 15 amino acids. The ends were cut back, 3 bases at V and 0 bases at J, with 12 bases in the middle. The germline V gene encodes CDR1 SGHNT and CDR2 YENEEA. In DNA, the CDR3 is TGTGCCAGCAGCTTTAAGGGGCTAAGCTCCTACGAGCAGTACTTC. Protein product: CASSFKGLSSYEQYF.

The CDR3 DNA sequence: TGTGCCAGCTCCCCCACAGGGCCAGTAGATACGCAGTATTTT. Amino acids: CASSPTGPVDTQYF. This chain connects TRBV18 to TRBJ2-3, with D possibly matching TRBD1 (6 bases). This CDR3 spans 14 amino acids. The germline CDR1 and CDR2 sequences are KGHSH and LQKENI. V gave up 6 bases and J gave up 5 bases, with 15 bases separating them.

The V gene is TRBV3-1 (or the pseudogene TRBV3-2), the J gene TRBJ1-6; TRBD1 matches at 7 bases. This CDR3 region has 17 residues. Germline V gives CDR1 LGHDT, CDR2 YNNKEL (reference sequence). V was clipped by 2 bases and J by 14 bases; unmatched bases: 18. Written as DNA, the CDR3 is TGTGCCAGCAGCCAACTTCGTTGGGCAGGGGGAAAGTTCACCCTCCACTTT. Its protein product is CASSQLRWAGGKFTLHF.

The V call is TRBV5-1, the J call TRBJ1-4; no firm D call. From germline, CDR1 is SGHRS and CDR2 YFSETQ. The CDR3 length is 14 residues. Trimming shortened V by 4 bases and J by 7 bases, and 14 bases separated the two germline ends. The CDR3 coding sequence is TGCGCCAGCAGCCCCCAAGCCCACAGTGAAAAACTGTTTTTT. Its protein is CASSPQAHSEKLFF.

The V gene is TRBV29-1, the J gene TRBJ1-1; 8 nucleotides agree with TRBD1. The CDR3 has 11 residues. Germline CDR1 reads SQVTM; CDR2 reads ANQGSEA. After removal of 6 bases from V and 5 bases from J, the junction contained 2 bases not matched to a gene. The CDR3 is CSVYRGTEAFF. CDR3 DNA sequence: TGCAGCGTGTACAGGGGGACTGAAGCTTTCTTT.

V usage is TRBV3-1 (or the pseudogene TRBV3-2) and J usage is TRBJ2-2; possibly TRBD2 for D (6 bases). The CDR3 is 16 amino acids. Trimming stripped 1 base from V and 3 bases from J, with 12 bases between. Per the germline V gene, CDR1 is LGHDT and CDR2 is YNNKEL (reference sequence). Here the CDR3 DNA reads TGTGCCAGCAGCCAAGTCCCTAGCGTTGACACCGGGGAGCTGTTTTTT. It yields the protein CASSQVPSVDTGELFF.

The J gene is TRBJ2-7, the V gene TRBV6-2 or TRBV6-3, with 12 bases matching TRBD1. Germline assignment: CDR1 MNHEY and CDR2 SVGEGT. The V segment lost 5 bases and the J segment 4 bases; nucleotides outside the gene matches: 3. The CDR3 consists of 14 residues. The CDR3 DNA sequence: TGTGCCAGCAGTGGGACAGGGGGCTTATACGAGCAGTACTTC. It encodes CASSGTGGLYEQYF.

A single count supports this clone. The chain joins TRBV15 to TRBJ2-3; 8 bases agree with TRBD2. The CDR3 sequence is 15 residues long. In germline, CDR1 is LNHNV, CDR2 YYDKDF (reference sequence). V shed 1 base, J shed 2 bases, and the junction held 2 bases outside the gene matches. CDR3 coding DNA: TGTGCCACCAGCAGAGCCGGGGGGGCCACAGATACGCAGTATTTT. This gives the protein CATSRAGGATDTQYF.

The chain combines TRBV28 with TRBJ2-7; TRBD2 matches at 7 bases. CDR1 and CDR2 (germline): MDHEN, SYDVKM. CDR3 length: 13 amino acids. J lost 3 bases, V lost 10 bases, and 9 bases had no gene match. The CDR3, as DNA: TGTGCCACCCTCAGCTCTAGCGGCTACGAGCAGTACTTC. This encodes CATLSSSGYEQYF.

V usage is TRBV29-1 and J usage is TRBJ1-1; D may be TRBD1 (6 bases). This CDR3 comprises 13 residues. Between the trimmed V and J ends, which lost 6 bases and 0 bases, there was a span of 11 bases. CDR1 and CDR2 (germline): SQVTM, ANQGSEA. The CDR3 spells CSVHRDLNTEAFF. The DNA for the CDR3 is TGCAGCGTACACAGGGATTTGAACACTGAAGCTTTCTTT.

This clone has only one observation. This chain connects TRBV4-3 to TRBJ1-2, with D perhaps matching TRBD1 (6 bases). V was pared by 1 base and J by 2 bases, with 14 bases between. The CDR3 totals 16 residues. Germline V CDR1 and CDR2: LGHNA, YSLEER. CDR3 DNA sequence: TGCGCCAGCAGCCAAGGGTACCCCACAGGGAACTATGGCTACACCTTC. Its protein is CASSQGYPTGNYGYTF.

The chain recombines TRBV11-3 with TRBJ2-1; the match to TRBD2 covers 11 bases. The CDR3 runs 15 residues. The germline CDR1 and CDR2 sequences are SGHNT and YENEEA. J gave up 7 bases and V 5 bases, and 7 bases lay outside the gene matches. CDR3: CASSPTSGSGNEQFF. In nucleotides, the CDR3 is TGTGCCAGCAGCCCAACTAGCGGGAGTGGAAATGAGCAGTTCTTC.

The rearrangement uses TRBV7-2 and TRBJ1-2; 11 nucleotides match TRBD1. V lost 5 bases and J lost 2; bases outside the gene matches: 4. The CDR3 is 15 amino acids. CDR1 and CDR2 (germline): SGHTA, FQGNSA. CDR3 amino acids: CASSPRDRGNYGYTF. The DNA for the CDR3 is TGTGCCAGCAGCCCCCGGGACAGGGGGAACTATGGCTACACCTTC.

This clone appeared a few times. In DNA, the CDR3 is TGTGCCACCAGGGGGGGGGAATGGAATGAGCAGTTCTTC. Amino acid sequence: CATRGGEWNEQFF. The chain recombines TRBV24-1 with TRBJ2-1; 7 nucleotides line up with TRBD2. Germline CDR1 KGHDR, CDR2 SFDVKD. The V and J ends lost 7 bases and 7 bases, in that order; junction bases with no gene match: 6. The CDR3 extends over 13 amino acids.